The 18 T cell receptor beta chains below come from one sample, sequenced in a study of brain T cells in children with intractable seizures. Profiled with immunoSEQ multiplex PCR; TCRdb holds only in-frame clones, not every one. The sample comprises tens of thousands of clones, around 91% of which are singletons, and around 22% rests with the top ten. The material was peripheral blood, obtained at surgery. The receptors stem from a girl aged 2 to 10 with Rasmussen encephalitis and intractable seizures.

This chain connects TRBV5-4 to TRBJ2-1, with 10 bases that match TRBD2. Germline CDR1 is SGHNT and CDR2 is YYREEE (reference sequence). CDR3 size: 15 residues. Germline trimming cut 2 bases from V and 7 bases from J; bases unmatched to any gene: 6. CDR3 loop: CASSFGLAVTNEQFF. Here the CDR3 DNA reads TGTGCCAGCAGCTTCGGACTAGCGGTAACTAATGAGCAGTTCTTC.

This sequence joins TRBV11-2 and TRBJ2-7, with TRBD2 identical over 10 bases. V shed 4 bases, J shed 2 bases, and the junction held 8 bases outside the gene matches. Germline V gene data show CDR1 as SGHAT and CDR2 as FQNNGV. CDR3 length: 16 residues. In nucleotides, the CDR3 is TGTGCCAGCAGCTCTATCGGACTAGCGGCCCCCTACGAGCAGTACTTC. Its protein is CASSSIGLAAPYEQYF.

This rearrangement joins TRBV28 to TRBJ1-5, with a weak D call TRBD1 (5 bases). The germline V and J ends were trimmed by 3 bases and 3 bases, with 12 bases remaining between them. This CDR3 is 15 amino acids long. Germline V gives CDR1 MDHEN, CDR2 SYDVKM. The CDR3 protein is CASSLAGSHNQPQHF. The CDR3, as DNA: TGTGCCAGCAGTTTGGCAGGGTCCCACAATCAGCCCCAGCATTTT.

This rearrangement joins TRBV11-2 to TRBJ2-7; perhaps TRBD2 as D (5 bases). The CDR3 covers 16 residues. Germline V gives CDR1 SGHAT, CDR2 FQNNGV. Trimming cost V 7 bases and J 0 bases, with 19 bases left between them. The DNA of the CDR3 is TGTGCCAGCAACACTCTCGGGAAGGCAAGCTCCTACGAGCAGTACTTC. It yields the protein CASNTLGKASSYEQYF.

The table lists this clone with a few counts. The chain employs TRBV27 and TRBJ1-1; D remains ambiguous. The CDR3 is 15 residues long. Per the germline V gene, CDR1 is MNHEY and CDR2 is SMNVEV (reference sequence). Trimming removed 1 base from V and 3 bases from J, with 12 bases in between. The CDR3 DNA follows: TGTGCCAGCAGTTTATATCGTAACAGCCACACTGAAGCTTTCTTT. This gives the protein CASSLYRNSHTEAFF.

The V call is TRBV18, the J call TRBJ2-7; D gene ambiguous. This CDR3 contains 13 residues. The V end lost 3 bases, the J end lost 3 bases, and 9 bases lay between the germline ends. The germline V gene encodes CDR1 KGHSH and CDR2 LQKENI. The chain's CDR3 is CASSPALVYEQYF. The CDR3 coding sequence is TGTGCCAGCTCACCGGCGTTGGTCTACGAGCAGTACTTC.

The CDR3 loop is CASSAAQFGNQPQHF. CDR3 in DNA: TGTGCCAGCAGCGCGGCTCAGTTCGGCAATCAGCCCCAGCATTTT. The chain employs TRBV5-5 and TRBJ1-5; no firm D call. The CDR3 consists of 15 residues. Germline assignment: CDR1 SGHKS and CDR2 YYEKEE (reference sequence). V gave up 4 bases and J gave up 2 bases, with 13 bases separating them.

J is TRBJ2-3 and V is TRBV7-9; TRBD2 aligns across 10 bases. The CDR3 totals 17 residues. CDR1 is SEHNR, CDR2 FQNEAQ, per germline (reference sequence). The J segment lost 3 bases and the V segment lost 3 bases, leaving 9 bases of the junction unmatched. DNA for the CDR3: TGTGCCAGCAGCTTGTCCCTAGCGGGAGCTTGGACAGATACGCAGTATTTT. This gives the protein CASSLSLAGAWTDTQYF.

The chain combines TRBV6-5 with TRBJ1-6; D call uncertain. This CDR3 is 12 amino acids long. In germline, CDR1 is MNHEY, CDR2 SVGAGI. V lost 2 bases and J lost 7, with 3 bases in between. The CDR3 reads CASSYRNSPLHF. The CDR3 bases are TGTGCCAGCAGTTACAGAAATTCACCCCTCCACTTT.

V is TRBV7-2 and J is TRBJ2-1, with 8 bases fitting TRBD2. The CDR3 consists of 14 residues. The J segment lost 12 bases and the V segment lost 5 bases, leaving 12 bases of the junction unmatched. Looked up from germline, CDR1 is SGHTA and CDR2 is FQGNSA. As DNA, the CDR3 is TGTGCCAGCAGCCACGGGACTAGACGGGCGGGGCAGTTCTTC. Translated, it gives CASSHGTRRAGQFF. The complete variable domain, with remaining parts taken from reference TRBV7-2 and TRBJ2-1, reads GAGVSQSPSNKVTEKGKDVELRCDPISGHTALYWYRQSLGQGLEFLIYFQGNSAPDKSGLPSDRFSAERTGGSVSTLTIQRTQQEDSAVYLCASSHGTRRAGQFFGPGTRLTVL.

This chain connects TRBV9 to TRBJ1-2; D is unresolved. This CDR3 comprises 16 residues. Trimming removed 0 bases from V and 4 bases from J, with 16 bases in between. Germline values: CDR1 SGDLS, CDR2 YYNGEE. The chain's CDR3 is CASSVDSLPVLYGYTF. CDR3 nucleotides: TGTGCCAGCAGCGTAGATTCGCTACCGGTCCTCTATGGCTACACCTTC.

The CDR3 region has the DNA TGTGCCAGCAGCTTAGGACTCAGAACCTACAATGAGCAGTTCTTC. Translating it yields CASSLGLRTYNEQFF. V is TRBV11-3 and J is TRBJ2-1; D ambiguous. The germline V gene has CDR1 SGHNT and CDR2 YENEEA. V lost 1 base, J lost 2 bases, and 9 bases lay in between. CDR3 size: 15 residues.

This clone was seen once. V is TRBV30 and J is TRBJ2-7; 9 bases map to TRBD1. The germline gives CDR1 GTSNPN, CDR2 SVGIG (reference sequence). The CDR3 is 15 amino acids. After removal of 1 base from V and 6 bases from J, the junction contained 10 bases not matched to a gene. CDR3 sequence reads: CAWSAEQGAFGEQYF. The CDR3 bases are TGTGCCTGGAGTGCAGAACAGGGGGCTTTTGGCGAGCAGTACTTC.

This clone came up a few times. Additional DNA sequences in this sample encode the identical CDR3. The V gene is TRBV11-3, the J gene TRBJ1-1; D is undetermined. CDR1 and CDR2 from the germline V gene are SGHNT and YENEEA. This CDR3 spans 13 amino acids. The germline V and J ends were trimmed by 1 base and 1 base, with 4 bases remaining between them. In nucleotides, the CDR3 is TGTGCCAGCAGCTTAGGGGGGAACACTGAAGCTTTCTTT. Protein: CASSLGGNTEAFF.

V is TRBV3-1 (or the pseudogene TRBV3-2) and J is TRBJ2-1; 9 nucleotides agree with TRBD2. This CDR3 contains 17 residues. CDR1 and CDR2 from the germline V gene are LGHDT and YNNKEL (reference sequence). Trimming at V came to 3 bases and at J to 10 bases, leaving 16 bases not matched to a gene. The CDR3, as DNA: TGTGCCAGCAGCCACGATGACTTTAGCGGGAGCTGGGTCGAGCAGTTCTTC. This gives the protein CASSHDDFSGSWVEQFF.

The V and J genes are TRBV7-3 and TRBJ2-2; no clear D. Germline V gives CDR1 SGHTA, CDR2 FQGTGA. V gave up 4 bases and J gave up 5 bases, with 17 bases separating them. This CDR3 is 16 amino acids long. This chain's CDR3 is CASSSLRGPRTGELFF. The CDR3 DNA is TGTGCCAGCAGCTCCCTTCGAGGCCCGAGGACCGGGGAGCTGTTTTTT.

The CDR3 nucleotides are TGTGCCAGCAGCCAAGGGAACGCCAAAATGTTCTTC. Translation: CASSQGNAKMFF. The chain employs TRBV3-1 (or the pseudogene TRBV3-2) and TRBJ2-1, with D unclear. Germline CDR1 LGHDT, CDR2 YNNKEL (reference sequence). V lost 1 base, J lost 15 bases, and 13 bases lay in between. The CDR3 consists of 12 residues.

This clone was observed a single time. CDR3 nucleotide sequence: TGCGCCAGCAGTGAGCGGGGTACGCAGTATTTT. Amino acid sequence: CASSERGTQYF. The chain uses TRBV10-1 and TRBJ2-3, with a tentative D call TRBD2 (5 bases). This CDR3 has 11 amino acids. The germline CDR1 and CDR2 sequences are WNHNN and SYGVQD (reference sequence). The germline V and J ends were trimmed by 2 bases and 8 bases, with 5 bases remaining between them.